A selection of T cell receptor beta chains follows, all from one sample in a study of blood T cell repertoires in COVID-19. Here immunoSEQ multiplex PCR was the method, and the copy in TCRdb shows in-frame clones only, minus some. The sample gives around 230,000 clones, roughly 88% of which show up once; 2% to 2.5% is in the top ten. Sequenced: PBMCs or T cells enriched from blood (not recorded which). All receptors come from a woman between 35 and 50 years old with acute COVID-19. Both conserved end residues are part of each CDR3. The D gene is left open where the match is weak. Only part of the rows carry a size: once, few, many, or a class if the clone is expanded.

clone_size: NA; v_call: TRBV7-2; j_call: TRBJ2-7; d_call: NA; cdr3_aa: CASSLAGEVYEQYF; cdr3_nt: TGTGCCAGCAGCTTAGCAGGGGAGGTCTACGAGCAGTACTTC
clone_size: NA; v_call: TRBV6-1; j_call: TRBJ2-5; d_call: TRBD2; cdr3_aa: CASSDLAGVQETQYF; cdr3_nt: TGTGCCAGCAGTGATCTAGCGGGGGTTCAAGAGACCCAGTACTTC
clone_size: NA; v_call: TRBV7-2; j_call: TRBJ1-4; d_call: NA; cdr3_aa: CASSPSAGTNEKLFF; cdr3_nt: TGTGCCAGCAGCCCTAGCGCCGGCACTAATGAAAAACTGTTTTTT
clone_size: NA; v_call: TRBV5-4; j_call: TRBJ1-2; d_call: NA; cdr3_aa: CASSLGPIYGYTF; cdr3_nt: TGTGCCAGCAGCTTGGGGCCGATCTATGGCTACACCTTC
clone_size: NA; v_call: TRBV5-1; j_call: TRBJ2-4; d_call: TRBD2; cdr3_aa: CASSLEAGKKNIQYF; cdr3_nt: TGCGCCAGCAGCTTGGAAGCGGGGAAGAAAAACATTCAGTACTTC
clone_size: NA; v_call: TRBV11-3; j_call: TRBJ2-4; d_call: NA; cdr3_aa: CASSLTGGDIQYF; cdr3_nt: TGTGCCAGCAGCCTAACCGGAGGGGACATTCAGTACTTC
clone_size: NA; v_call: TRBV7-8; j_call: TRBJ1-4; d_call: NA; cdr3_aa: CASSIRPGAWKLFF; cdr3_nt: TGTGCCAGCAGCATCCGCCCTGGAGCCTGGAAACTGTTTTTT
clone_size: NA; v_call: TRBV9; j_call: TRBJ1-2; d_call: NA; cdr3_aa: CASSVDFTGQGYTF; cdr3_nt: TGTGCCAGCAGCGTAGACTTTACAGGCCAAGGCTACACCTTC
clone_size: NA; v_call: TRBV20-1; j_call: TRBJ2-2; d_call: NA; cdr3_aa: CSATGVGELFF; cdr3_nt: TGCAGTGCTACAGGGGTCGGGGAGCTGTTTTTT
clone_size: NA; v_call: TRBV4-3; j_call: TRBJ1-5; d_call: NA; cdr3_aa: CASSHDTGSIQPQHF; cdr3_nt: TGCGCCAGCAGCCACGACACAGGGTCGATTCAGCCCCAGCATTTT
clone_size: few; v_call: TRBV7-2; j_call: TRBJ2-3; d_call: NA; cdr3_aa: CASLGWPVGDTQYF; cdr3_nt: TGTGCCAGCCTCGGGTGGCCGGTGGGAGATACGCAGTATTTT
clone_size: few; v_call: TRBV15; j_call: TRBJ1-5; d_call: NA; cdr3_aa: CATSREGQGNQPQHF; cdr3_nt: TGTGCCACCAGCAGAGAAGGGCAGGGAAATCAGCCCCAGCATTTT
clone_size: NA; v_call: TRBV5-1; j_call: TRBJ2-5; d_call: TRBD2; cdr3_aa: CASSLTGTSRSPETQYF; cdr3_nt: TGCGCCAGCAGCCTTACCGGGACTAGCAGGAGCCCCGAGACCCAGTACTTC
clone_size: NA; v_call: TRBV24-1; j_call: TRBJ1-3; d_call: NA; cdr3_aa: CATQGSGNTIYF; cdr3_nt: TGTGCCACACAGGGCTCTGGAAACACCATATATTTT
clone_size: NA; v_call: TRBV5-1; j_call: TRBJ2-1; d_call: TRBD1; cdr3_aa: CASTRGTGGYNEQFF; cdr3_nt: TGCGCCAGCACCCGAGGGACAGGGGGCTACAATGAGCAGTTCTTC
clone_size: NA; v_call: TRBV5-1; j_call: TRBJ1-1; d_call: NA; cdr3_aa: CASSLSYGTEAFF; cdr3_nt: TGCGCCAGCAGCTTGAGTTACGGGACTGAAGCTTTCTTT
clone_size: NA; v_call: TRBV7-8; j_call: TRBJ2-5; d_call: TRBD1; cdr3_aa: CASSSRDRGRQETQYF; cdr3_nt: TGTGCCAGCAGCTCCCGGGACAGGGGGCGGCAAGAGACCCAGTACTTC
clone_size: NA; v_call: TRBV3-1/TRBV3-2; j_call: TRBJ2-3; d_call: TRBD2; cdr3_aa: CASSPALLAEFTDTQYF; cdr3_nt: TGTGCCAGCAGCCCTGCTTTACTAGCGGAGTTCACAGATACGCAGTATTTT
clone_size: few; v_call: TRBV4-3; j_call: TRBJ1-2; d_call: NA; cdr3_aa: CASSQGVGAYGYTF; cdr3_nt: TGCGCCAGCAGCCAAGGGGTGGGGGCCTATGGCTACACCTTC
clone_size: NA; v_call: TRBV29-1; j_call: TRBJ2-1; d_call: TRBD2; cdr3_aa: CSVRSGGAGNEQFF; cdr3_nt: TGCAGCGTTCGCAGCGGGGGGGCAGGCAATGAGCAGTTCTTC
clone_size: few; v_call: TRBV25-1; j_call: TRBJ1-2; d_call: NA; cdr3_aa: CASSESQGYYGYTF; cdr3_nt: TGTGCCAGCAGTGAATCACAGGGATACTATGGCTACACCTTC
clone_size: NA; v_call: TRBV4-1; j_call: TRBJ2-3; d_call: TRBD2; cdr3_aa: CASSQDSPLAGGQADTQYF; cdr3_nt: TGCGCCAGCAGCCAAGATAGCCCACTAGCGGGGGGGCAAGCAGATACGCAGTATTTT
clone_size: NA; v_call: TRBV5-8; j_call: TRBJ2-3; d_call: NA; cdr3_aa: CASSLGPSVDTQYF; cdr3_nt: TGTGCCAGCAGCTTGGGCCCGAGTGTGGATACGCAGTATTTT
clone_size: once; v_call: TRBV19; j_call: TRBJ1-2; d_call: NA; cdr3_aa: CASSIQTNYGYTF; cdr3_nt: TGTGCCAGTAGTATCCAGACTAACTATGGCTACACCTTC
clone_size: NA; v_call: TRBV7-8; j_call: TRBJ1-6; d_call: NA; cdr3_aa: CASSRTATGPNNSPLHF; cdr3_nt: TGTGCCAGCAGCCGGACGGCGACAGGTCCCAATAATTCACCCCTCCACTTT
clone_size: NA; v_call: TRBV16; j_call: TRBJ1-6; d_call: TRBD1; cdr3_aa: CASSQMGQGGNSPLHF; cdr3_nt: TGTGCCAGCAGCCAAATGGGACAGGGGGGTAATTCACCCCTCCACTTT
clone_size: NA; v_call: TRBV7-2; j_call: TRBJ2-7; d_call: NA; cdr3_aa: CASSGSVGALSYEQYF; cdr3_nt: TGTGCCAGCAGCGGGTCCGTGGGCGCCCTCTCCTACGAGCAGTACTTC
clone_size: once; v_call: TRBV29-1; j_call: TRBJ1-1; d_call: TRBD1; cdr3_aa: CTCGTANTEAFF; cdr3_nt: TGCACCTGTGGGACAGCGAACACTGAAGCTTTCTTT
clone_size: once; v_call: TRBV6-1; j_call: TRBJ2-1; d_call: NA; cdr3_aa: CASSDGGSYNEQFF; cdr3_nt: TGTGCCAGCAGTGACGGGGGCTCCTACAATGAGCAGTTCTTC
clone_size: NA; v_call: TRBV19; j_call: TRBJ1-2; d_call: NA; cdr3_aa: CASSIVGGPGYGYTF; cdr3_nt: TGTGCCAGTAGTATAGTCGGGGGGCCCGGCTATGGCTACACCTTC
clone_size: NA; v_call: TRBV6-5; j_call: TRBJ2-1; d_call: NA; cdr3_aa: CASSLDGNNEQFF; cdr3_nt: TGTGCCAGCAGTTTAGACGGGAACAATGAGCAGTTCTTC
clone_size: NA; v_call: TRBV5-1; j_call: TRBJ2-2; d_call: NA; cdr3_aa: CASSPRGTGELFF; cdr3_nt: TGCGCCAGCAGCCCTCGGGGGACCGGGGAGCTGTTTTTT
clone_size: NA; v_call: TRBV29-1; j_call: TRBJ1-1; d_call: NA; cdr3_aa: CSVVRDGGTEAFF; cdr3_nt: TGCAGCGTTGTTCGGGACGGGGGCACTGAAGCTTTCTTT